The 9 T cell receptor beta chains below were found in one sample sequenced in a study of CD8 T cells in Susac syndrome. Roughly 0.45 to 1 ug RNA was reverse transcribed with random hexamers. In TCRdb, the immunoSEQ multiplex PCR reads were re-called with MiXCR into one record per CDR3 protein. This table has about 52,000 distinct CDR3 sequences, 93% appearing once. The sample comprised CD8+ T cells from PBMCs. Receptor source: a human donor with multiple sclerosis.

This chain uses TRBV24-1 with TRBJ1-2; D is uncertain. V lost 2 bases and J lost 8, with 14 bases in between. Germline CDR1 is KGHDR and CDR2 is SFDVKD. CDR3 length: 14 residues. CDR3: CATSDSDWFEGYTF. For the CDR3, the DNA is TGTGCCACCAGTGATTCGGACTGGTTCGAGGGCTACACCTTC.

The chain couples TRBV5-6 to TRBJ1-1; 7 nucleotides line up with TRBD1. This CDR3 comprises 15 residues. Germline lookup yields CDR1 SGHDT and CDR2 YYEEEE. With 4 bases clipped from V and 0 bases from J, the junction kept 6 bases outside the gene matches. The CDR3 region has the DNA TGTGCCAGCAGCCTGGGAGGGGGCCTGAACACTGAAGCTTTCTTT. Translating it yields CASSLGGGLNTEAFF.

The chain has TRBV7-9 and TRBJ2-7; TRBD1 matches 7 bases. The germline gives CDR1 SEHNR, CDR2 FQNEAQ (reference sequence). The CDR3 runs to 15 residues. V trimming: 3 bases; J trimming: 3 bases; junction bases outside the gene matches: 8. The CDR3 sequence: CASSFWDSGSYEQYF. The CDR3 nucleotides are TGTGCCAGCAGCTTCTGGGACAGTGGGAGCTACGAGCAGTACTTC.

The chain recombines TRBV20-1 with TRBJ2-3, with D maybe TRBD1 (5 bases). Germline lookup yields CDR1 DFQATT and CDR2 SNEGSKA (reference sequence). The length of the CDR3 is 12 residues. V gave up 6 bases and J gave up 1 base, with 8 bases separating them. Here the CDR3 reads CSAPRGTDTQYF. CDR3 sequence (DNA): TGCAGTGCGCCCAGGGGCACAGATACGCAGTATTTT.

This chain connects TRBV12-3 or TRBV12-4 to TRBJ2-1, with D hard to call. Between the trimmed V and J ends, which lost 5 bases and 0 bases, there was a span of 11 bases. CDR3 length: 15 residues. CDR3 in DNA: TGTGCCAGCAGTCTTTATAGGGACTCCTACAATGAGCAGTTCTTC. Translating it yields CASSLYRDSYNEQFF.

The chain employs TRBV7-9 and TRBJ2-1; D not certain. CDR1 is SEHNR, CDR2 FQNEAQ, per germline (reference sequence). The CDR3 covers 15 residues. V gave up 7 bases and J gave up 1 base, with 14 bases separating them. CDR3 residues: CASTPPYGSYNEQFF. In DNA, the CDR3 is TGTGCCAGCACACCCCCCTATGGTTCCTACAATGAGCAGTTCTTC.

This clonotype was observed a single time. The chain is built from TRBV28 and TRBJ2-7; D is possibly TRBD2 (6 bases). CDR1 is MDHEN and CDR2 is SYDVKM in the germline V gene. The CDR3 is 15 amino acids. V was trimmed by 3 bases and J by 3 bases, leaving 15 bases between them. Here the CDR3 reads CASSFVLRGGYEQYF. The CDR3 nucleotides read TGTGCCAGCAGTTTCGTTCTGAGGGGAGGCTACGAGCAGTACTTC.

The chain has TRBV6-2 or TRBV6-3 and TRBJ1-6; 7 bases are shared with TRBD1. Per germline, CDR1 MNHEY and CDR2 SVGEGT. CDR3 length: 12 residues. With 7 bases clipped from V and 7 bases from J, the junction kept 1 base outside the gene matches. CDR3 bases: TGTGCCAGCACACAGGGGAATTCACCCCTCCACTTT. Translating gives CASTQGNSPLHF.

The chain is built from TRBV30 and TRBJ1-1; D perhaps matches TRBD1 (6 bases). The V and J ends lost 0 bases and 0 bases respectively, with 8 bases between them. CDR1 is GTSNPN and CDR2 is SVGIG in the germline V gene (reference sequence). The CDR3 is 14 residues long. This CDR3 is CAWSVGGLNTEAFF. Here the CDR3 DNA reads TGTGCCTGGAGTGTAGGGGGATTGAACACTGAAGCTTTCTTT.